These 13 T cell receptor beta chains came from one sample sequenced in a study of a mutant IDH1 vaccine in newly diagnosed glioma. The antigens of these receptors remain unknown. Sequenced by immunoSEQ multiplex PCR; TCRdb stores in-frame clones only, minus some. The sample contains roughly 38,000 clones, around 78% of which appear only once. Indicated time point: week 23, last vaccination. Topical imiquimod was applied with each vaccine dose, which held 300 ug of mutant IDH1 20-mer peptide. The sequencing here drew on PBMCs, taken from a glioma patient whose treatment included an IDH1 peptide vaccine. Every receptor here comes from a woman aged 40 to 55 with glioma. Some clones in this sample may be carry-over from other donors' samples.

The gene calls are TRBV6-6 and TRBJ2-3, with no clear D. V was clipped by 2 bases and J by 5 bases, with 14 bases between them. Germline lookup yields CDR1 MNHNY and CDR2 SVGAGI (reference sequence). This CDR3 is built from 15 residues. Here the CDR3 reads CASSYKGLGEDTQYF. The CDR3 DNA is TGTGCCAGCAGTTACAAGGGCCTAGGTGAAGATACGCAGTATTTT.

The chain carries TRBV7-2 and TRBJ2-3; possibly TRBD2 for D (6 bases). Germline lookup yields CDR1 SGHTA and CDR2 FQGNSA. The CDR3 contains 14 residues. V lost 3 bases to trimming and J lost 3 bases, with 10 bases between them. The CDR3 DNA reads TGTGCCAGCAGCTTCGGGGGTGGTACAGATACGCAGTATTTT. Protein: CASSFGGGTDTQYF.

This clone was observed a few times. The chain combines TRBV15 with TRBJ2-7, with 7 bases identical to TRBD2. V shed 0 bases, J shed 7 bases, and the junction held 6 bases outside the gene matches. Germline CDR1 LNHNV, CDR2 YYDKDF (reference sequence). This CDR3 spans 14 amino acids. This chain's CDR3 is CATSRDRRAGEQYF. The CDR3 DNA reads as TGTGCCACCAGCAGAGACAGAAGAGCGGGGGAGCAGTACTTC.

The CDR3 here is CASSAFRGEETQYF. Written as DNA, the CDR3 is TGTGCCAGCAGTGCCTTCCGAGGGGAAGAGACCCAGTACTTC. V is TRBV6-1 and J is TRBJ2-5; TRBD1 or TRBD2 may be the D gene (5 bases each). CDR3 length equals 14 residues. From germline, CDR1 is MNHNS and CDR2 SASEGT. The V gene lost 4 bases and the J gene lost 3 bases, with 12 bases spanning the gap.

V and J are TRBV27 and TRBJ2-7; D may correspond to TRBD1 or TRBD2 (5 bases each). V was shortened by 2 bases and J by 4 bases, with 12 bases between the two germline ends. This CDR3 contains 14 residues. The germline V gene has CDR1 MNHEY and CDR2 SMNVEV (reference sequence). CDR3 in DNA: TGTGCCAGCAGTTTAGGTGCCGGGACGTACGAGCAGTACTTC. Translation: CASSLGAGTYEQYF.

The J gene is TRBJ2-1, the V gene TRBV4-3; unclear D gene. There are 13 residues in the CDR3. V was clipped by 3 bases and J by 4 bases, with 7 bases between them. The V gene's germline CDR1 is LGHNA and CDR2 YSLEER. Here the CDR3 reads CASSHSGYNEQFF. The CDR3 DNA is TGCGCCAGCAGCCATTCCGGGTACAATGAGCAGTTCTTC.

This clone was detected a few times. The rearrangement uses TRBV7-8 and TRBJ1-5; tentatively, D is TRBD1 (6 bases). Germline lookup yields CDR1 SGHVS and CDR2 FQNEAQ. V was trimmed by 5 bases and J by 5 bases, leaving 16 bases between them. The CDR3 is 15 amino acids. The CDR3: CASSVSNREDQPQHF. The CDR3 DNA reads TGTGCCAGCAGCGTTTCAAACAGGGAAGATCAGCCCCAGCATTTT.

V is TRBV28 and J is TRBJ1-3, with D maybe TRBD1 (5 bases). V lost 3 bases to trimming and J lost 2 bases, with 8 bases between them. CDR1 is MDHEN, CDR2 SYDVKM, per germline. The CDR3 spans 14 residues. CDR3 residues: CASSLTVAGNTIYF. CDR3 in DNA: TGTGCCAGCAGTTTGACAGTGGCTGGAAACACCATATATTTT.

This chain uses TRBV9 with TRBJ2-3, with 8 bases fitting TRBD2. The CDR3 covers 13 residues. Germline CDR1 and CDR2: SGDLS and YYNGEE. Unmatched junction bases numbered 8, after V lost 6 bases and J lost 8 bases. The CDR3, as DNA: TGTGCCAGCACCGGTCGGCTAGCGGGTACGCAGTATTTT. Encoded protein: CASTGRLAGTQYF.

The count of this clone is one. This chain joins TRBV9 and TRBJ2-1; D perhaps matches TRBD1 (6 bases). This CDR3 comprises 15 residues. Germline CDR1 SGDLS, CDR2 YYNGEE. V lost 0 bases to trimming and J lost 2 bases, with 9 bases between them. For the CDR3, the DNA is TGTGCCAGCAGCGTAGCTCCAGGGGCCTACAATGAGCAGTTCTTC. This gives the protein CASSVAPGAYNEQFF.

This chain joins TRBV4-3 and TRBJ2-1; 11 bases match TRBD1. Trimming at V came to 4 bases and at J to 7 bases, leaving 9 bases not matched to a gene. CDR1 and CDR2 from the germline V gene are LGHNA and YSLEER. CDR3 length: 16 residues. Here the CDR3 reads CASSLSRTGGANEQFF. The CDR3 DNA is TGCGCCAGCAGCCTCTCCCGGACAGGGGGCGCGAATGAGCAGTTCTTC.

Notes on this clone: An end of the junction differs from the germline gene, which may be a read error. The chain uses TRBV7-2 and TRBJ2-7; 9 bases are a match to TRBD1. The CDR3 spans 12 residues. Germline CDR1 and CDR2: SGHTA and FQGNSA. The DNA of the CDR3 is TGTGCCAGCAGCCGCGGGGGACAGGGCTTCACATTC. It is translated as CASSRGGQGFTF.

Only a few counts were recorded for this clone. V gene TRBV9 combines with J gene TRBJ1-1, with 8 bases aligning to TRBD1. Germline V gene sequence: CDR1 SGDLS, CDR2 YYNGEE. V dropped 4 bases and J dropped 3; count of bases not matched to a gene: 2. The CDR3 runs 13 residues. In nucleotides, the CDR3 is TGTGCCAGCAGCTCGGACAGGGACACTGAAGCTTTCTTT. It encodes CASSSDRDTEAFF. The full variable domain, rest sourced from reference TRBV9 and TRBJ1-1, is DSGVTQTPKHLITATGQRVTLRCSPRSGDLSVYWYQQSLDQGLQFLIQYYNGEERAKGNILERFSAQQFPDLHSELNLSSLELGDSALYFCASSSDRDTEAFFGQGTRLTVV.